This T cell receptor beta chain was sequenced in a study of blood T cell repertoires in COVID-19 (dated by TCRdb to between 2020 and 2021). Context from the whole study: Samples covering the acute and convalescent phases of COVID-19 were provided by collaborators in the United States, Italy and Spain. The samples were drawn from two sources: the first 160 participants of the ongoing ImmuneRACE study, and 1,000 to 1,500 subjects contributed by 6 global collaborators. Where available, HLA class I and class II types were taken from metadata supplied by the sample provider and were not determined by assay-based typing. The repertoires were made available in a free public database intended to serve as a resource for research on the immune response to SARS-CoV-2. A de-identified subject ID, COVID-19 status, age in years and sex were almost always included in the sample metadata. Subjects who had been exposed to COVID-19, were actively infected with it, or had recovered from it provided the deeply sampled blood TCRbeta repertoires that made up the dataset. The material from the prospective study consisted of cDNA or gDNA derived from T cells, B-cell-depleted T cells, or PBMCs.

TCRbeta CDR3 regions were amplified from genomic DNA by means of the immunoSEQ Assay, a bias-controlled multiplex PCR. The paper's processing steps were these. Nucleated cell counts per sample were estimated from amplification of reference gene primers within the assay. To quantify the absolute abundance of each unique TCRbeta CDR3 rearrangement, sequence reads were collapsed and filtered. For each sample, productive Simpson clonality was calculated by taking the square root of Simpson's diversity index across productive rearrangements. Here the immuneACCESS table is served through TCRdb, limited to in-frame sequences with V and J called. Missing clones are a known gap in these copies; in checked studies unresolved V genes cover under half, and the rest lacks a known reason. V and J calls and clone size come straight from that table; D and trimming were deduced from the DNA. This sample is represented by roughly 260,000 clones; around nine tenths of them were singletons. The ten largest account for 2% to 2.5% of the sample.

A second Seattle source provided samples from volunteer blood donors who had recovered from COVID-19. Whole blood was collected in K2EDTA tubes by collaborating institutions according to the institutions' own protocols. For TCRbeta analysis, collaborators shipped samples as frozen whole blood, isolated PBMCs, or DNA extracted from either of those sample types. Broad study findings and their caveats: The amount of clinical and demographic metadata varied by source and participant and was provided uncurated.

Details on this clone: Its specific antigen is unknown. Base-call qualities are not available, and no considerably larger clone is one nucleotide away.

The CDR3 runs 15 residues from the cysteine to the phenylalanine. The read is trimmed to its CDR3 DNA, 45 bases read in frame from base 1. V loses 3 bases at its end and J loses 8 bases; junction bases beyond the gene matches: 5. CDR1 is given as ENHRY and CDR2 as SYGVKD, both from the germline V gene. The specimen was peripheral blood. This TCR came from a woman between 35 and 50 years old who had recovered from COVID-19. The rearranged segments are TRBV10-3 and TRBJ2-1; 12 bases in the junction line up with TRBD1. The DNA is TGTGCCATCAGTGACCCGGGACAGGGGGCCGATGAGCAGTTCTTC. Translated, this gives CAISDPGQGADEQFF.